This T cell receptor (beta chain) emerged from a study of shared clonotypes between healthy human individuals. Notes on the study in general: When compared with the clonotypes that were shared by all four sorted-subset donors, the non-shared clonotypes turned out to have lower generation probabilities.

On this clone: Its target is unknown.

Using immunoSEQ multiplex PCR, the repertoire was profiled, and TCRdb retains in-frame clones only, with some absent. Of around 1.4 million clones in the sample, less than 99% were seen once. Both subsets, CD45RA+ naive and CD45RA-negative memory, were split from the CD4+ cells. Sequencing was performed on naive CD4+ T cells sorted from blood. The subset: CD45RA+ positively selected. The sequence was collected from a man aged 25-45 years in good health.

The chain's CDR3 is CSVVLAEETQYF. CDR3 DNA: TGCAGCGTGGTACTAGCAGAAGAGACCCAGTACTTC. This chain joins TRBV29-1 and TRBJ2-5, with D possibly being TRBD2 (6 bases). Germline V gene sequence: CDR1 SQVTM, CDR2 ANQGSEA. This CDR3 has 12 amino acids. Trimming removed 6 bases at V and 3 bases at J, with 11 bases between.